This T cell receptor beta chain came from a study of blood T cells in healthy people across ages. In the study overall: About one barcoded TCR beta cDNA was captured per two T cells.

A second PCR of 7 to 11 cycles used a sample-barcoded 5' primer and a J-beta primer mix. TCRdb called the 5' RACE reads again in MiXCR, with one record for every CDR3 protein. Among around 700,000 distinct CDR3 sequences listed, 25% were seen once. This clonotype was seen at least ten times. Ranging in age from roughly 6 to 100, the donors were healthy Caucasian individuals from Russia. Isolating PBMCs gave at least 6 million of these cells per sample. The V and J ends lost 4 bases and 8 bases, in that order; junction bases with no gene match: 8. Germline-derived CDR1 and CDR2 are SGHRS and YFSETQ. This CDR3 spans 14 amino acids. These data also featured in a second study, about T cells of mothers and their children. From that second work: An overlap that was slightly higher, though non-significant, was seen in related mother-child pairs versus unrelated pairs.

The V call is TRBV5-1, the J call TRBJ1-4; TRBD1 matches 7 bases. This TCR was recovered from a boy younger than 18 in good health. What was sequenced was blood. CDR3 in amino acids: CASSSDRAGEKLFF. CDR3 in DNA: TGCGCCAGCAGCAGCGACAGGGCAGGGGAAAAACTGTTTTTT.